This T cell receptor (beta chain) was obtained from a study of blood T cell repertoires in COVID-19. Study background: Specimens from acute and convalescent COVID-19 originated in the United States, Italy and Spain.

V lost 3 bases and J lost 4; bases outside the gene matches: 20. CDR3 length: 19 residues. Germline lookup yields CDR1 MGHRA and CDR2 YSYEKL. The table came from immunoSEQ multiplex PCR; TCRdb's copy has only in-frame clones and leaves some out. The table has over 60,000 clones, about 80% seen once. Seattle patients were enrolled during active infection and followed longitudinally. This sequence originates from a man in his fifties with COVID-19, enrolled during active disease. The sample consisted of peripheral blood. The V and J genes are TRBV4-1 and TRBJ1-2; 7 nucleotides line up with TRBD1. The CDR3 bases are TGCGCCAGCAGCCACGATATCCGGGACAGCCACCAAGTGGGCTATGGCTACACCTTC. Translating it yields CASSHDIRDSHQVGYGYTF.